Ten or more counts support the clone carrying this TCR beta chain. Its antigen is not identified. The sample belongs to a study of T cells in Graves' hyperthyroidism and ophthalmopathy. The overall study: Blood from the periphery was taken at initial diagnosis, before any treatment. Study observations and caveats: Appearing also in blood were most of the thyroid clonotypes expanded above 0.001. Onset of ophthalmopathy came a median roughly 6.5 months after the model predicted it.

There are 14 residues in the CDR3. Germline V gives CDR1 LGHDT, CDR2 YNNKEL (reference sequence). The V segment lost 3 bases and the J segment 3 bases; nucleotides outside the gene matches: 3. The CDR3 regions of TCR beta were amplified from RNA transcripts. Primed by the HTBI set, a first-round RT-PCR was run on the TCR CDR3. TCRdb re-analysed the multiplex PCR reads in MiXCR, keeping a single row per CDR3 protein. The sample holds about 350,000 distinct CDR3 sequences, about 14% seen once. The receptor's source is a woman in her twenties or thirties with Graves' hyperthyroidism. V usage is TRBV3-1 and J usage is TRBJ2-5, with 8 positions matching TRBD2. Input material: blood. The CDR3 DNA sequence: TGTGCCAGCAGCCAGGGACTAGGGGAAGAGACCCAGTACTTC. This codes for CASSQGLGEETQYF.